The clone carrying this TCR beta chain has at least ten counts. Its antigen is not identified. The CDR3 length is 13 residues. Trimming left V 4 bases short and J 2 bases short, with 9 bases between. Per germline, CDR1 SGHRS and CDR2 YFSETQ. It was a multiplex PCR that amplified TCR beta CDR3, with 32 V and 13 J primers. TCRdb reprocessed the multiplex PCR reads via MiXCR and lists one record per CDR3 protein. Of roughly 20,000 distinct CDR3 sequences in the sample, more than 25% were seen once. With 550 to 700 ng used per sample, the template was genomic DNA from bulk tumor. Doctors removed several biopsies from each primary tumor during surgery, keeping them far apart. Patients went through curative surgery, and their non-small cell lung cancer was untreated and newly diagnosed. The sample comes from a study of immune heterogeneity within non-small cell lung tumors. Study results and caveats: Clonotypes of T-cell receptor beta found at high frequency were largely distinct between individual patients. Local tumor mutational burden showed a correlation with local T-cell clonality that was moderate but significant (R 0.3 to 0.35).

The sample consisted of lung tumor tissue. The chain couples TRBV5-1 to TRBJ1-2; D may be TRBD1 (6 bases). This receptor was obtained from a middle-aged man with non-small cell lung cancer. CDR3 region: CASSVDRNYGYTF. The CDR3, as DNA: TGCGCCAGCAGCGTAGACAGGAACTATGGCTACACCTTC.